Below are 9 T cell receptor beta chains sequenced from a single sample in a study of T cell responses to AZD1222 COVID-19 vaccine (dated by TCRdb to the early 2020s). What the time point label conveys for this sample: baseline before first vaccination. The library was generated by the immunoSEQ multiplex PCR assay. TCRdb obtained this table from immuneACCESS and retained in-frame rearrangements with V and J assigned. These tables miss some clones; where compared with another copy, unresolved V genes account for less than half of the shortfall, and the remainder is unexplained. The sample table records 58,000 or so clones; about 83% of these occur just once. The ten largest clones capture under 8% of the sample. Sample: peripheral blood, taken on day 0 of AZD1222 vaccination. The receptor set was obtained from an adult in good health.

CDR3 nucleotide sequence: TGTGCCAGCAGTGAAGGTCGGGGGACTAGGCACTCCTACGAGCAGTACTTC. Translating gives CASSEGRGTRHSYEQYF. This rearrangement joins TRBV25-1 to TRBJ2-7; 8 nucleotides agree with TRBD2. V trimming: 2 bases; J trimming: 0 bases; junction bases outside the gene matches: 9. CDR1 is MGHDK, CDR2 SYGVNS, per germline. The CDR3 is 17 amino acids.

This chain connects TRBV19 to TRBJ2-7; TRBD1 might be the D (6 bases). The germline V and J ends were trimmed by 4 bases and 2 bases, with 9 bases remaining between them. This CDR3 spans 13 amino acids. CDR1 is LNHDA, CDR2 SQIVND, per germline (reference sequence). CDR3 amino acids: CASSTTGTYEQYF. The CDR3 region has the DNA TGTGCCAGTAGTACTACAGGGACCTACGAGCAGTACTTC.

With regard to this clone: The junction differs from germline at one of its ends, possibly a read error. The chain links TRBV27 to TRBJ2-7; D is perhaps TRBD1 (8 bases). From germline, CDR1 is MNHEY and CDR2 SMNVEV (reference sequence). The CDR3 consists of 13 residues. The CDR3 loop is CASQETQAGQACF. The CDR3 DNA follows: TGTGCCAGCCAAGAAACCCAAGCGGGACAGGCATGTTTC.

This clone was seen more than once but under ten times. The gene calls are TRBV5-5 and TRBJ2-5; 10 nucleotides match TRBD1. Germline V gives CDR1 SGHKS, CDR2 YYEKEE (reference sequence). Germline trimming cut 2 bases from V and 5 bases from J; bases unmatched to any gene: 12. The CDR3 spans 17 residues. CDR3 region: CASSLGTSGTGVETQYF. CDR3 coding DNA: TGTGCCAGCAGCTTAGGGACCTCCGGGACAGGGGTTGAGACCCAGTACTTC.

The rearrangement joins TRBV5-5 to TRBJ2-5, with TRBD2 identical over 13 bases. V gave up 0 bases and J gave up 4 bases; unmatched junction bases: 3. Germline CDR1 and CDR2: SGHKS and YYEKEE (reference sequence). This CDR3 is 16 amino acids long. The CDR3: CASSLELAGGRETQYF. The CDR3 DNA reads as TGTGCCAGCAGCTTGGAACTAGCGGGGGGGAGAGAGACCCAGTACTTC. Full variable domain (missing parts from reference TRBV5-5 and TRBJ2-5): DAGVTQSPTHLIKTRGQQVTLRCSPISGHKSVSWYQQVLGQGPQFIFQYYEKEERGRGNFPDRFSARQFPNYSSELNVNALLLGDSALYLCASSLELAGGRETQYFGPGTRLLVL.

The chain combines TRBV5-1 with TRBJ2-6; no definite D call. Germline CDR1 SGHRS, CDR2 YFSETQ. Trimming left V 0 bases short and J 1 base short, with 20 bases between. The CDR3 is 20 residues long. The CDR3 is CASSLGGAYGPKSGANVLTF. In nucleotides, the CDR3 is TGCGCCAGCAGCTTGGGCGGTGCATACGGACCGAAATCTGGGGCCAACGTCCTGACTTTC. The complete variable domain, with remaining parts taken from reference TRBV5-1 and TRBJ2-6, reads KAGVTQTPRYLIKTRGQQVTLSCSPISGHRSVSWYQQTPGQGLQFLFEYFSETQRNKGNFPGRFSGRQFSNSRSEMNVSTLELGDSALYLCASSLGGAYGPKSGANVLTFGAGSRLTVL.

The chain links TRBV6-5 to TRBJ1-2, with D maybe TRBD1 (5 bases). Germline V gene lookup returns CDR1 MNHEY and CDR2 SVGAGI. Trimming left V 6 bases short and J 2 bases short, with 13 bases between. The CDR3 consists of 14 residues. The chain's CDR3 is CASSPDTWNYGYTF. The DNA for the CDR3 is TGTGCCAGCAGCCCGGACACCTGGAACTATGGCTACACCTTC.

Comment on this clone: Additional DNA sequences in this sample encode the identical CDR3. The chain couples TRBV15 to TRBJ2-7; D remains ambiguous. V lost 1 base to trimming and J lost 2 bases, with 6 bases between them. The V gene's germline CDR1 is LNHNV and CDR2 YYDKDF (reference sequence). This CDR3 contains 13 residues. CDR3 region: CATSRVGPYEQYF. In nucleotides, the CDR3 is TGTGCCACCAGCAGAGTTGGCCCCTACGAGCAGTACTTC.

This clone appeared a few times. The genes are TRBV6-5 and TRBJ2-2; 8 bases agree with TRBD1. Germline V gene lookup returns CDR1 MNHEY and CDR2 SVGAGI. J gave up 6 bases and V 6 bases, and 3 bases lay outside the gene matches. This CDR3 has 13 amino acids. The CDR3 protein is CASRTGEPGELFF. The CDR3 bases are TGTGCCAGCAGGACAGGGGAGCCCGGGGAGCTGTTTTTT.